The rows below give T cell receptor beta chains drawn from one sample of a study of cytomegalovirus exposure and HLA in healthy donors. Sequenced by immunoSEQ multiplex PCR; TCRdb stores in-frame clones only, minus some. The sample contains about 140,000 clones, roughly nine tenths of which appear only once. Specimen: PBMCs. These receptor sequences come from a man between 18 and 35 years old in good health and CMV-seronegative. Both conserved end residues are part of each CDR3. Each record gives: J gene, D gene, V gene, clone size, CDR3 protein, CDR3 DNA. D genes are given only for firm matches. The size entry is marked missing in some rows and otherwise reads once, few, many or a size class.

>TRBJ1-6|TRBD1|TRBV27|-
CASRRQGSSPLHF
TGTGCCAGCAGGAGACAGGGGTCGTCACCCCTCCACTTT
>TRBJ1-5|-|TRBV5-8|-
CASSLVTGSNQPQHF
TGTGCCAGCAGCTTGGTGACGGGGAGCAATCAGCCCCAGCATTTT
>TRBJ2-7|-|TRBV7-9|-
CASSLEGVGKFNEQYF
TGTGCCAGCAGCTTAGAAGGGGTGGGGAAGTTCAACGAGCAGTACTTC
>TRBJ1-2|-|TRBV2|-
CASSEIPREGNGYTF
TGTGCCAGCAGTGAAATCCCCAGGGAAGGGAATGGCTACACCTTC
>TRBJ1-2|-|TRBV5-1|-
CASSLTEGSDYGYTF
TGCGCCAGCAGCTTGACAGAGGGTTCGGACTATGGCTACACCTTC
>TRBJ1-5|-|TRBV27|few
CATTGGANQPQHF
TGTGCCACAACGGGGGGGGCTAATCAGCCCCAGCATTTT
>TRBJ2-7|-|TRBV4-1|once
CASSQDRGNYEQYF
TGCGCCAGCAGCCAAGATCGGGGGAACTACGAGCAGTACTTC
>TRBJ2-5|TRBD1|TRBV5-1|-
CASATRDSQETQYF
TGCGCCAGCGCCACCCGGGACAGCCAAGAGACCCAGTACTTC
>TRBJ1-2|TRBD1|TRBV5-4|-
CASSRGTGANEDGYTF
TGTGCCAGCAGCCGTGGGACAGGGGCGAATGAGGATGGCTACACCTTC
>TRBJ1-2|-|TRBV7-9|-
CASSRYDGAGYGYTF
TGTGCCAGCAGCCGATATGACGGCGCGGGCTATGGCTACACCTTC
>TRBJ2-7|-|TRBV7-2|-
CASSSGSLGVGREQYF
TGTGCCAGCAGCTCAGGGTCTTTAGGGGTCGGACGGGAGCAGTACTTC
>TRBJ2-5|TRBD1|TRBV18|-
CASSRDRGRQETQYF
TGTGCCAGCTCACGGGACAGAGGTCGTCAAGAGACCCAGTACTTC
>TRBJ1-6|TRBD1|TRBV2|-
CASSLDRGNSPLHF
TGTGCCAGCAGTCTCGACAGGGGGAATTCACCCCTCCACTTT
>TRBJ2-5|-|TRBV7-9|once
CASSLGRTRQETQYF
TGTGCCAGCAGCTTAGGTCGGACACGCCAAGAGACCCAGTACTTC
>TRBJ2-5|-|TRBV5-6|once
CASSLEGVRETQYF
TGTGCCAGCAGCTTGGAGGGGGTAAGGGAGACCCAGTACTTC
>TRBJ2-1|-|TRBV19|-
CASSRDTRTYNEQFF
TGTGCCAGTAGTCGGGACACTAGAACCTACAATGAGCAGTTCTTC
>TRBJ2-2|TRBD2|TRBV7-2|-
CASRTSGSGTGELFF
TGTGCCAGCAGAACTAGCGGGAGTGGGACCGGGGAGCTGTTTTTT
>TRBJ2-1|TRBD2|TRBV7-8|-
CASSWELGGLALNEQFF
TGTGCCAGCAGCTGGGAATTGGGGGGACTAGCGCTGAATGAGCAGTTCTTC
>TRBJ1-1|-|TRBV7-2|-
CASSFVSRAPEAFF
TGTGCCAGCAGCTTTGTCTCGCGGGCACCAGAAGCTTTCTTT
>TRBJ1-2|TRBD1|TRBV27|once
CASSLSGQAYGYTF
TGTGCCAGCAGTTTGTCGGGACAGGCCTATGGCTACACCTTC
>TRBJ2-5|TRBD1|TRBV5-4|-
CASSLSSMVGQGGETQYF
TGTGCCAGCAGCTTGAGTAGCATGGTGGGACAGGGTGGAGAGACCCAGTACTTC
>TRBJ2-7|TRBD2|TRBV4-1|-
CASSQDGEGLAGGADEQYF
TGCGCCAGCAGCCAAGATGGGGAGGGACTAGCGGGGGGCGCGGACGAGCAGTACTTC
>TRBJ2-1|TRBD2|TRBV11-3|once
CASSKRSGNSYNEQFF
TGTGCCAGCAGCAAGAGGAGCGGGAACTCCTACAATGAGCAGTTCTTC
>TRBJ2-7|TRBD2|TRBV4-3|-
CASSQDSAGGYEQYF
TGCGCCAGCAGCCAAGACTCAGCGGGAGGATACGAGCAGTACTTC
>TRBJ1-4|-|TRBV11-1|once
CASSLSPDLRGEKLFF
TGTGCCAGCAGCTTATCACCCGACTTAAGGGGAGAAAAACTGTTTTTT
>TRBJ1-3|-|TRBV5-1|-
CASSQDTGYPSGNTIYF
TGCGCCAGCAGCCAGGACACAGGATACCCCTCTGGAAACACCATATATTTT
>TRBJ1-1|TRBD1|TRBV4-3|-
CASSQASHRGHTEAFF
TGCGCCAGCAGCCAAGCGTCACACAGGGGGCACACTGAAGCTTTCTTT
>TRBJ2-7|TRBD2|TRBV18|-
CASSTSSGYEQYF
TGTGCCAGCTCAACGTCTAGCGGGTACGAGCAGTACTTC
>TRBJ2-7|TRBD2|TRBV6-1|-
CASSVEAGGSYEQYF
TGTGCCAGCAGTGTGGAAGCGGGAGGATCCTACGAGCAGTACTTC
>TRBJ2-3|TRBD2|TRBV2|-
CASNQIAGGTDTQYF
TGTGCCAGCAACCAGATAGCGGGAGGCACAGATACGCAGTATTTT
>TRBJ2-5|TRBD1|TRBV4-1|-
CASSPRAGGQETQYF
TGCGCCAGCAGCCCGAGGGCAGGGGGCCAGGAGACCCAGTACTTC
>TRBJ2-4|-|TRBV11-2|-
CASSSPQNIQYF
TGTGCCAGCAGCTCTCCCCAAAACATTCAGTACTTC
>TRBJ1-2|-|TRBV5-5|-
CASSEGLNYGYTF
TGTGCCAGCAGTGAGGGACTCAATTATGGCTACACCTTC
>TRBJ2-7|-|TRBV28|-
CASSLSAEQYF
TGTGCCAGCAGTCTGAGCGCCGAGCAGTACTTC
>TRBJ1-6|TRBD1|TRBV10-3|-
CASRQGSDSPLHF
TGTGCCAGCCGACAGGGGTCGGATTCACCCCTCCACTTT
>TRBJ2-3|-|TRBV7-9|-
CASSSRDFKPDTQYF
TGTGCCAGCAGCTCCCGGGACTTTAAGCCAGATACGCAGTATTTT
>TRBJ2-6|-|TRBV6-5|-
CASSYSPSDGANVLTF
TGTGCCAGCAGTTATTCCCCAAGCGATGGGGCCAACGTCCTGACTTTC
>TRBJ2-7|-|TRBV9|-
CASGGFLSEQYF
TGTGCCAGCGGGGGGTTCCTGTCCGAGCAGTACTTC
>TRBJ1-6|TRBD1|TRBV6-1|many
CASSDTGGKGNSPLHF
TGTGCCAGCAGTGATACAGGGGGGAAGGGTAATTCACCCCTCCACTTT
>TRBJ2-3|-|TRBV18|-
CASSPTAGTFDTQYF
TGTGCCAGCTCACCAACTGCTGGGACATTCGATACGCAGTATTTT
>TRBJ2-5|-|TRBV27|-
CASSLSPDAQETQYF
TGTGCCAGCAGTTTATCTCCTGATGCCCAGGAGACCCAGTACTTC
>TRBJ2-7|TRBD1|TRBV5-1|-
CASSLEQGSSEQYF
TGCGCCAGCAGCTTGGAACAGGGGAGTAGTGAGCAGTACTTC
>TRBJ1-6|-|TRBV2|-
CASSELGQGGSPLHF
TGTGCCAGCAGTGAATTGGGGCAGGGAGGGTCACCCCTCCACTTT
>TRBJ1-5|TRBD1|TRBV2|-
CASSAQGGNQPQHF
TGTGCCAGCAGTGCACAGGGGGGCAATCAGCCCCAGCATTTT
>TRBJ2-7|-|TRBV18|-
CASSPNPVGGPTYEQYF
TGTGCCAGCTCACCAAATCCGGTAGGAGGGCCAACCTACGAGCAGTACTTC
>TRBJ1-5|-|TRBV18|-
CASSPEASKNQPQHF
TGTGCCAGCTCACCAGAGGCATCTAAAAATCAGCCCCAGCATTTT
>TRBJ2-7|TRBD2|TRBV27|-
CASSPYAGGLREQYF
TGTGCCAGCAGTCCCTACGCGGGAGGATTGCGCGAGCAGTACTTC
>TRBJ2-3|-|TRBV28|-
CASSFPNDRPSTDTQYF
TGTGCCAGCAGTTTTCCAAACGACAGGCCTAGCACAGATACGCAGTATTTT
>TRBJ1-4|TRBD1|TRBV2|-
CASRDRDRGEKLFF
TGTGCCAGCAGGGACCGGGACAGGGGTGAAAAACTGTTTTTT
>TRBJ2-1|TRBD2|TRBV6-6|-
CASSAGGRGPEQFF
TGTGCCAGTTCGGCGGGGGGACGCGGACCTGAGCAGTTCTTC
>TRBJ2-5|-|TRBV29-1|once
CSVQPDNYQETQYF
TGCAGCGTACAACCGGACAACTACCAAGAGACCCAGTACTTC
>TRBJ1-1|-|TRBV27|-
CASSSFATVNTEAFF
TGTGCCAGCAGTTCCTTCGCGACTGTGAACACTGAAGCTTTCTTT
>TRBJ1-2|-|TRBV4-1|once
CASRSIKTANYGYTF
TGCGCCAGCAGAAGCATTAAGACAGCCAACTATGGCTACACCTTC